This T cell receptor beta chain was sequenced in a study of blood T cells in healthy people across ages. A second PCR of about 6 to 11 cycles used a sample-barcoded 5' primer and a J-beta primer mix. TCRdb analysed the 5' RACE reads with MiXCR anew, one entry per CDR3 protein. The sample has around 1,000,000 distinct CDR3 sequences; approximately 26% are singletons. The germline gives CDR1 LGHNA, CDR2 YNFKEQ. CDR3 length: 14 amino acids. V lost 0 bases to trimming and J lost 5 bases, with 10 bases between them. These data were likewise used in another study, on T cells of mothers and their children. As that report states: All extracted RNA went into cDNA synthesis, around 1.6 ug per 15 ul. Mother-child pairs who were related displayed a slightly higher overlap than unrelated pairs, a difference that was non-significant.

Sequencing input: blood. This sequence joins TRBV4-2 and TRBJ1-1, with D possibly matching TRBD1 (6 bases). This receptor was obtained from a girl under 10 years old in good health. The CDR3: CASSQEQGGTEAFF. DNA of the CDR3: TGTGCCAGCAGCCAAGAACAGGGTGGGACTGAAGCTTTCTTT.